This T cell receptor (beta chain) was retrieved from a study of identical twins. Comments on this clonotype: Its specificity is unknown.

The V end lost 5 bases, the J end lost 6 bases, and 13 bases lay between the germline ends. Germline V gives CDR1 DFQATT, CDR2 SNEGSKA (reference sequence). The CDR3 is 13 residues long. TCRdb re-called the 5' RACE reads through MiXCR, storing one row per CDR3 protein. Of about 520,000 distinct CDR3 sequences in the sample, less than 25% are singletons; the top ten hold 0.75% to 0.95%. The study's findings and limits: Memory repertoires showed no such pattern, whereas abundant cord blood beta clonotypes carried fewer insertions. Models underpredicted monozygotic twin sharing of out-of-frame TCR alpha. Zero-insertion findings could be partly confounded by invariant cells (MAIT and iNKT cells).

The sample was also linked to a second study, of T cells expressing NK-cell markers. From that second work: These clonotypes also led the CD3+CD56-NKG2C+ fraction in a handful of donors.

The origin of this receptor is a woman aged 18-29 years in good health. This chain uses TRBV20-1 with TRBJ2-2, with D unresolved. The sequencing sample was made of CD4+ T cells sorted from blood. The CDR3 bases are TGCAGTGCTGTCTACCGTACCGCCGGGGAGCTGTTTTTT. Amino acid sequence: CSAVYRTAGELFF.